This T cell receptor (beta chain) originates from a study of circulating CD8 cells and anti-PD-1 response in melanoma (dated by TCRdb to between 2020 and 2021). About the study as a whole: Nivolumab was administered to patients intravenously at 3 mg/kg every 2 weeks. The melanoma cohort included about 13 patients, of whom seven received anti-PD-1 as first-line therapy and six had previously received targeted therapy or immunotherapy. Patients with complete or partial responses were counted as responders, while patients with stable or progressive disease (RECIST v1.1) were counted as non-responders. The TCR repertoire analysis included around eleven melanoma patients, of whom 7 were non-responders and 4 were responders. On on-treatment samples, PD-1 was detected using a biotinylated anti-human IgG4 antibody. The paper as a whole reports these results and caveats: Both treatment-naive and previously treated patients were included in the cohort, and this mixing was noted by the authors as something that could influence results. The highest diversity was observed in the DNEG repertoire, similar and higher clonality was shown by the PD-1 and DPOS repertoires, and the lowest diversity was found in the TIGIT repertoires. The published TCR repertoire comparisons relied only on baseline and M1 samples from a small cohort that had few responders. Between subsets, repertoires were largely private, with fewer than 8% of TRB clonotypes shared at M1, and the highest sharing was seen between DPOS and TIGIT. Because tumor material could not be accessed, tumor reactivity was instead assessed with peptide assays on expanded sorted subsets. Because of limited material, replicates were generally not included when the experiments were performed.

According to the germline V gene (reference sequence), CDR1 reads LNHDA and CDR2 reads SQIVND. The V and J ends are trimmed by 5 bases and 0 bases, leaving 11 bases between them. From the cysteine up to the phenylalanine, the CDR3 has a length of 14 residues. Only CDR3 DNA remains: 42 bases, in frame from the first base. Four subsets defined by PD-1 and/or TIGIT were sorted from live CD3+CD8+TCRalphabeta+ cells on a BD FACSAria II cell sorter. To characterize relevance to anti-PD-1 therapy response, circulating CD8 T cells were sorted into four subsets based on PD-1 and TIGIT expression. Both TCR alpha and TCR beta chains were sequenced from each sorted CD8 T-cell subset. Peripheral blood was drawn before the first anti-PD-1 injection and after two and four injections. Ficoll gradient centrifugation was used to isolate PBMCs immediately. Until use, PBMCs were cryopreserved in liquid nitrogen in RPMI containing approximately 20% FCS and about 10% DMSO. After thawing, PBMCs were stained with a viability dye plus antibodies against CD3, CD8alpha, TCRalphabeta, PD-1 and TIGIT. Total RNA was extracted with the RNeasy Kit, and every sample reached a RIN above 7.

Compared with the rest of its sample, this clonotype is medium-sized (0.01 to 0.1%). The antigen it binds to is not known. No much larger clonotype is one base removed from it; base qualities were not supplied. Sequencing used a NextSeq 500. The QIAseq Immune Repertoire RNA Library Kit, Human TCR Panel was used to prepare TCR libraries from about 15 ng of total RNA. The TCR libraries were sequenced on an Illumina NextSeq using a Mid Output V2 kit and asymmetric 261x41 paired-end reads. Each TCR library was diluted to around 4 nM, pooled, denatured and loaded at roughly 0.99 pM. From the authors' description of their analysis: TCR FASTQ files were processed in the QIAGEN GeneGlobe Data Analysis Center, with downstream analysis in R 3.5.2. Clonality was calculated as one minus Shannon entropy normalized by the log of the number of unique productive sequences. Fisher exact tests at 5% FDR, run separately within each subset, picked out TRA or TRB clonotypes whose abundance differed between baseline and M1. Clonotypes with differential abundance were classified as emerging, expanding, contracting or non-expanding/contracting. Repertoire overlap between patients was measured with Morisita's overlap index. The public reads were run again by TCRdb, first through fastp at Q25 and then through MiXCR, and only productive beta chains were kept. Each entry is one CDR3 protein sequence, shown with its most common DNA and genes. These V and J calls rely on TCRdb rather than the paper's analysis. This sample is represented by 700 to 950 distinct CDR3 sequences; 9% to 10% of them were singletons. Of the sample, 50% to 65% is held by the ten largest clones.

The chain is made from TRBV19 and TRBJ2-7; no D gene is confidently identified. The source material was CD8+ T cells from PBMCs, sampled at baseline or after one month of anti-PD-1 therapy (not recorded which). The sequence was collected from a human donor with melanoma. DNA sequence: TGTGCCAGTAGTTATCAGATCAGCTCCTACGAGCAGTACTTC. Its protein product is CASSYQISSYEQYF.